Shown below are 25 T cell receptor beta chains from a single sample sequenced in a study of blood T cell repertoires in COVID-19. Sequencing used immunoSEQ multiplex PCR; TCRdb keeps in-frame clones, though not all of them. The table includes 270,000 or so clones, 75% to 90% detected once. The sample taken for sequencing was peripheral blood. These TCRs come from a man in his forties or fifties with acute or convalescent COVID-19.

This clone was counted a single time. The V call is TRBV5-4, the J call TRBJ2-5, with 10 bases identical to TRBD2. CDR3 size: 15 residues. The ends lost 2 bases at V and 1 base at J; junction bases unmatched: 2. Germline CDR1 and CDR2: SGHNT and YYREEE (reference sequence). The CDR3 sequence is CASSLLAGSQETQYF. The CDR3 nucleotides read TGTGCCAGCAGCTTACTAGCGGGGAGCCAAGAGACCCAGTACTTC.

The chain is built from TRBV11-2 and TRBJ1-1, with 9 bases fitting TRBD1. V lost 2 bases to trimming and J lost 6 bases; unmatched junction nucleotides: 7. Germline V CDR1 and CDR2: SGHAT, FQNNGV. This CDR3 region has 15 residues. CDR3 nucleotide sequence: TGTGCCAGCAGCTTACTTACAGGGGGCCCCGCTGAAGCTTTCTTT. Its protein product is CASSLLTGGPAEAFF.

This chain joins TRBV4-1 and TRBJ1-5; weak D call: TRBD1 (6 bases). Germline CDR1 reads MGHRA; CDR2 reads YSYEKL. V was clipped by 0 bases and J by 7 bases, with 13 bases between them. The length of the CDR3 is 15 residues. This chain's CDR3 is CASSQEGGAGQPQHF. The CDR3 DNA follows: TGCGCCAGCAGCCAAGAAGGGGGGGCTGGGCAGCCCCAGCATTTT.

This chain uses TRBV6-2 or TRBV6-3 with TRBJ1-1, with TRBD1 as a possible D gene (5 bases). V was pared by 4 bases and J by 7 bases, with 13 bases between. The germline gives CDR1 MNHEY, CDR2 SVGEGT. This CDR3 is built from 13 residues. CDR3 sequence reads: CASSSRLGGEAFF. The DNA of the CDR3 is TGTGCCAGCAGTTCCCGGCTCGGGGGTGAAGCTTTCTTT.

In its sample, this clone was seen a few times. The gene calls are TRBV12-3 or TRBV12-4 and TRBJ2-1; weak D call: TRBD2 (5 bases). V was shortened by 2 bases and J by 9 bases, with 11 bases between the two germline ends. CDR3 size: 13 residues. CDR3 nucleotides: TGTGCCAGCAGTTTAAAACGGGATTTTGAGCAGTTCTTC. It translates to CASSLKRDFEQFF.

The rearrangement joins TRBV7-2 to TRBJ2-7; TRBD1 is a possible D gene (5 bases). Trimming shortened V by 5 bases and J by 3 bases, and 8 bases separated the two germline ends. The CDR3 contains 12 residues. CDR1 is SGHTA and CDR2 is FQGNSA in the germline V gene. As DNA, the CDR3 is TGTGCCAGCAGCATTAGGGGCTACGAGCAGTACTTC. Residues: CASSIRGYEQYF.

This clone was detected a few times. CDR3: CASSPTRWNEQFF. CDR3 bases: TGTGCCAGCAGTCCGACTAGGTGGAATGAGCAGTTCTTC. The V and J genes are TRBV3-1 (or the pseudogene TRBV3-2) and TRBJ2-1; D may be TRBD2 (6 bases). Germline-derived CDR1 and CDR2 are LGHDT and YNNKEL (reference sequence). The CDR3 consists of 13 residues. With 6 bases removed from V and 7 bases from J, the gap between germline ends came to 13 bases.

The J gene is TRBJ2-2, the V gene TRBV27, with 9 bases fitting TRBD1. This CDR3 has 16 amino acids. CDR1 and CDR2 (germline): MNHEY, SMNVEV (reference sequence). Trimming took 2 bases from V and 4 from J; bases not matched to a gene: 5. The CDR3 reads CASSLRGTGFTGELFF. CDR3 coding DNA: TGTGCCAGCAGTTTACGGGGGACAGGGTTCACCGGGGAGCTGTTTTTT.

This clone appeared a few times. The chain recombines TRBV6-5 with TRBJ2-4, with D perhaps TRBD1 (6 bases). The CDR3 is 16 residues long. Germline loops: CDR1 MNHEY, CDR2 SVGAGI. V lost 2 bases to trimming and J lost 1 base, with 12 bases between them. CDR3 loop: CASSYTNGQAKNIQYF. The CDR3 bases are TGTGCCAGCAGTTACACCAACGGACAGGCCAAAAACATTCAGTACTTC.

The genes are TRBV7-8 and TRBJ2-7, with 7 bases matching TRBD1. This CDR3 region has 17 residues. CDR1 and CDR2 (germline): SGHVS, FQNEAQ. V trimming: 8 bases; J trimming: 0 bases; junction bases outside the gene matches: 16. Written as DNA, the CDR3 is TGTGCCAGCTCCACCTGGGGGACGGGACAGAACTCCTACGAGCAGTACTTC. This translates into CASSTWGTGQNSYEQYF.

This clone was seen a single time. V and J are TRBV4-1 and TRBJ2-5; 10 nucleotides agree with TRBD1. Germline CDR1 is MGHRA and CDR2 is YSYEKL. CDR3 length: 16 amino acids. Trimming at V came to 1 base and at J to 4 bases, leaving 6 bases not matched to a gene. CDR3 coding DNA: TGCGCCAGCAGCCAAGTGGAGACAGGGGGCGGAGAGACCCAGTACTTC. It translates to CASSQVETGGGETQYF.

The genes are TRBV2 and TRBJ2-3, with 8 bases matching TRBD2. CDR3 length equals 17 residues. With V trimmed by 6 bases and J by 5 bases, 16 bases remained unmatched. Germline CDR1 is SNHLY and CDR2 is FYNNEI. This CDR3 is CASRAPRAGDGGDTQYF. The CDR3 DNA is TGTGCCAGCAGGGCCCCCCGAGCGGGGGACGGGGGAGATACGCAGTATTTT.

CDR3: CASSSGQGNTEAFF. Written as DNA, the CDR3 is TGTGCCAGCAGCTCGGGACAGGGGAACACTGAAGCTTTCTTT. J is TRBJ1-1 and V is TRBV7-6; the match to TRBD1 covers 9 bases. The length of the CDR3 is 14 residues. Trimming at V came to 4 bases and at J to 1 base, leaving 1 base not matched to a gene. Looked up from germline, CDR1 is SGHVS and CDR2 is FNYEAQ.

The genes are TRBV10-3 and TRBJ1-6; TRBD1 might be the D (6 bases). V was shortened by 4 bases and J by 7 bases, with 14 bases between the two germline ends. Germline CDR1 reads ENHRY; CDR2 reads SYGVKD. The CDR3 totals 15 residues. In DNA, the CDR3 is TGTGCCATCAGTGCACAAGGACAGCTGAATTCACCCCTCCACTTT. Amino acids: CAISAQGQLNSPLHF.

This clone was seen more than once but under ten times. The chain joins TRBV19 to TRBJ2-4, with TRBD2 matching over 12 bases. V lost 5 bases to trimming and J lost 0 bases; unmatched junction nucleotides: 5. In germline, CDR1 is LNHDA, CDR2 SQIVND (reference sequence). The CDR3 sequence is 17 residues long. The CDR3 protein is CASSPSGGATAKNIQYF. The CDR3 coding sequence is TGTGCCAGTAGTCCTAGCGGGGGGGCAACAGCCAAAAACATTCAGTACTTC.

V and J are TRBV5-1 and TRBJ2-3; D gene ambiguous. The CDR3 covers 16 residues. V lost 1 base and J lost 4, with 16 bases in between. In germline, CDR1 is SGHRS, CDR2 YFSETQ. CDR3 in amino acids: CASSLWAVRNADTQYF. CDR3 DNA: TGCGCCAGCAGCTTGTGGGCAGTCAGGAACGCAGATACGCAGTATTTT.

The chain's CDR3 is CASSYPSGGVETQYF. DNA for the CDR3: TGTGCCAGCAGCTATCCTAGCGGGGGGGTAGAGACCCAGTACTTC. The chain links TRBV11-2 to TRBJ2-5; 12 bases fit TRBD2. The CDR3 has 15 residues. Germline assignment: CDR1 SGHAT and CDR2 FQNNGV. V was pared by 4 bases and J by 4 bases, with 4 bases of the junction left unmatched.

The table lists this clone with a count of one. The chain employs TRBV7-3 and TRBJ2-1, with TRBD2 matching over 14 bases. V lost 5 bases and J lost 6; bases outside the gene matches: 6. The CDR3 is made up of 16 amino acids. The germline V gene has CDR1 SGHTA and CDR2 FQGTGA. CDR3 sequence reads: CASSPGTSGGINEQFF. DNA for the CDR3: TGTGCCAGCAGCCCTGGGACTAGCGGGGGAATCAATGAGCAGTTCTTC.

The rearrangement links TRBV7-6 to TRBJ2-2; tentative D call: TRBD1 (6 bases). Germline CDR1 SGHVS, CDR2 FNYEAQ. The ends were cut back, 4 bases at V and 4 bases at J, with 13 bases in the middle. There are 15 residues in the CDR3. The CDR3 nucleotides read TGTGCCAGCAGCTCGTTAACAGGGAGCACCGGGGAGCTGTTTTTT. Protein: CASSSLTGSTGELFF.

The CDR3 spells CASSDSRTVYGYTF. The CDR3 coding sequence is TGTGCCAGCAGTGATTCAAGGACAGTCTATGGCTACACCTTC. The chain has TRBV6-1 and TRBJ1-2; D may be TRBD1 (6 bases). V lost 3 bases and J lost 4, with 12 bases in between. The CDR3 runs 14 residues. The germline V gene encodes CDR1 MNHNS and CDR2 SASEGT.

J is TRBJ1-2 and V is TRBV7-2, with unresolved D. V lost 5 bases to trimming and J lost 0 bases, with 16 bases between them. CDR1 and CDR2 from the germline V gene are SGHTA and FQGNSA. CDR3 length equals 16 residues. The CDR3: CASSLARLSSNYGYTF. The CDR3 coding sequence is TGTGCCAGCAGCCTCGCTCGGTTATCCTCTAACTATGGCTACACCTTC. Complete variable domain (other parts from reference TRBV7-2 and TRBJ1-2): GAGVSQSPSNKVTEKGKDVELRCDPISGHTALYWYRQSLGQGLEFLIYFQGNSAPDKSGLPSDRFSAERTGGSVSTLTIQRTQQEDSAVYLCASSLARLSSNYGYTFGSGTRLTVV.

The CDR3 here is CASTLGRQGILSYTF. CDR3 sequence (DNA): TGTGCCAGCACACTTGGGCGACAGGGCATATTGAGCTACACCTTC. This sequence joins TRBV6-5 and TRBJ1-2; 7 nucleotides align to TRBD1. The junction had 17 bases not matched to a gene; V was cut back by 7 bases and J by 9 bases. CDR1 MNHEY and CDR2 SVGAGI come from the germline V gene. This CDR3 has 15 amino acids.

This chain joins TRBV15 and TRBJ1-1, with 7 bases fitting TRBD1. Germline V gene data show CDR1 as LNHNV and CDR2 as YYDKDF (reference sequence). This CDR3 region has 15 residues. J was trimmed by 5 bases and V by 2 bases; bases with no gene match: 8. In DNA, the CDR3 is TGTGCCACCAGCAGACTAGAGGGGGCAGGGACTGAAGCTTTCTTT. Translated, it gives CATSRLEGAGTEAFF. Variable domain in full (rest from reference TRBV15 and TRBJ1-1): DAMVIQNPRYQVTQFGKPVTLSCSQTLNHNVMYWYQQKSSQAPKLLFHYYDKDFNNEADTPDNFQSRRPNTSFCFLDIRSPGLGDTAMYLCATSRLEGAGTEAFFGQGTRLTVV.

The CDR3 nucleotides read TGTGCCAGCAGCTGGGGACTAGCGGGGGGGAACGAGCAGTTCTTC. Protein sequence: CASSWGLAGGNEQFF. This sequence joins TRBV5-4 and TRBJ2-1; TRBD2 agrees at 16 bases. After removal of 3 bases from V and 10 bases from J, the junction contained 4 bases not matched to a gene. Per germline, CDR1 SGHNT and CDR2 YYREEE (reference sequence). The CDR3 is 15 amino acids. Complete variable domain (other parts from reference TRBV5-4 and TRBJ2-1): ETGVTQSPTHLIKTRGQQVTLRCSSQSGHNTVSWYQQALGQGPQFIFQYYREEENGRGNFPPRFSGLQFPNYSSELNVNALELDDSALYLCASSWGLAGGNEQFFGPGTRLTVL.

V is TRBV19 and J is TRBJ2-7; 10 nucleotides agree with TRBD1. Germline V gene sequence: CDR1 LNHDA, CDR2 SQIVND (reference sequence). Trimming at V came to 4 bases and at J to 7 bases, leaving 7 bases not matched to a gene. The CDR3 runs 14 residues. The CDR3 sequence is CASSTGTGAREQYF. The CDR3 region has the DNA TGTGCCAGTAGTACCGGGACAGGGGCTCGAGAGCAGTACTTC. Variable domain in full (rest from reference TRBV19 and TRBJ2-7): DGGITQSPKYLFRKEGQNVTLSCEQNLNHDAMYWYRQDPGQGLRLIYYSQIVNDFQKGDIAEGYSVSREKKESFPLTVTSAQKNPTAFYLCASSTGTGAREQYFGPGTRLTVT.